This passage covers 4 T cell receptor beta chains from one sample sequenced in a study of blood T cells in healthy people across ages. The authors ran a second PCR of 7 to 11 cycles using a sample-barcoded 5' primer and a J-beta primer mix. Each CDR3 protein is one row after TCRdb ran MiXCR on the 5' RACE reads. This table has over 1,200,000 distinct CDR3 sequences, around 59% appearing once. The sequenced material came from blood. All receptors derive from a man younger than 30 in good health.

This clonotype was detected a few times. The V gene is TRBV20-1, the J gene TRBJ1-2; 8 bases fit TRBD1. The CDR3 runs to 13 residues. Per germline, CDR1 DFQATT and CDR2 SNEGSKA (reference sequence). Trimming removed 4 bases from V and 0 bases from J; junction bases left unmatched: 1. CDR3 nucleotides: TGCAGTGCTAAGGACAGGGCTAACTATGGCTACACCTTC. Translated, it gives CSAKDRANYGYTF.

V gene TRBV13 combines with J gene TRBJ1-1, with D possibly TRBD1 on 5 matching bases. V lost 2 bases and J lost 10, with 14 bases in between. This CDR3 comprises 13 residues. The germline V gene encodes CDR1 PRHDT and CDR2 FYEKMQ (reference sequence). The CDR3 here is CASSLSARRGAFF. CDR3 nucleotides: TGTGCCAGCAGCTTATCGGCCCGGAGGGGAGCTTTCTTT.

This chain uses TRBV7-9 with TRBJ2-5; 13 nucleotides line up with TRBD2. With V trimmed by 5 bases and J by 5 bases, 8 bases remained unmatched. This CDR3 is 16 amino acids long. CDR1 and CDR2 from the germline V gene are SEHNR and FQNEAQ (reference sequence). The CDR3 DNA follows: TGTGCCAGCAGCCGCACTAGCGGGAGGGCCACCGAGACCCAGTACTTC. It encodes CASSRTSGRATETQYF. Using reference TRBV7-9 and TRBJ2-5 for the parts outside the CDR3, the full variable domain is DTGVSQNPRHKITKRGQNVTFRCDPISEHNRLYWYRQTLGQGPEFLTYFQNEAQLEKSRLLSDRFSAERPKGSFSTLEIQRTEQGDSAMYLCASSRTSGRATETQYFGPGTRLLVL.

This clonotype has more than one count but fewer than ten. CDR3 protein: CASSGRGVNQETQYF. The CDR3 DNA follows: TGTGCCAGCAGTGGCAGGGGAGTGAACCAAGAGACCCAGTACTTC. J is TRBJ2-5 and V is TRBV28; perhaps TRBD1 as D (6 bases). Germline V gene sequence: CDR1 MDHEN, CDR2 SYDVKM. Trimming removed 5 bases at V and 0 bases at J, with 13 bases between. The CDR3 consists of 15 residues.